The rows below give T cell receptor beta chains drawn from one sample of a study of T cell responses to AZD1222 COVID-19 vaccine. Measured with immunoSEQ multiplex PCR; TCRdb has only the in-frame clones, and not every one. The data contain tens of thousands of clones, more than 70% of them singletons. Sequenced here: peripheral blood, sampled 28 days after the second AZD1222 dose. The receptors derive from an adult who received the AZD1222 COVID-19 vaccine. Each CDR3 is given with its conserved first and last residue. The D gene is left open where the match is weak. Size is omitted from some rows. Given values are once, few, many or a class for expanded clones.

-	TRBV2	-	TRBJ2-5	CASSEGEGGGQETQYF	TGTGCCAGCAGTGAAGGGGAGGGGGGTGGACAAGAGACCCAGTACTTC
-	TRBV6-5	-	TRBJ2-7	CASSISGTEYEQYF	TGTGCCAGCAGTATATCCGGGACTGAGTACGAGCAGTACTTC
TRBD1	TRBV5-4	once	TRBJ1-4	CASSPGTAPGKLFF	TGTGCCAGCAGCCCCGGGACAGCGCCGGGAAAATTGTTTTTT
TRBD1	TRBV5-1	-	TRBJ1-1	CASSDPGGLVNTEAFF	TGCGCCAGCAGCGATCCAGGGGGCTTGGTGAACACTGAAGCTTTCTTT
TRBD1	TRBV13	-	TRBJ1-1	CASSKNRGLNTEAFF	TGTGCCAGCAGCAAAAACAGGGGGCTGAACACTGAAGCTTTCTTT
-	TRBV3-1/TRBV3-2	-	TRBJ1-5	CASSPGPLNQPQHF	TGTGCCAGCAGTCCGGGACCTTTAAATCAGCCCCAGCATTTT
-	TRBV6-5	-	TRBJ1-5	CASSPTAYSNQPQHF	TGTGCCAGCAGCCCGACAGCTTATAGCAATCAGCCCCAGCATTTT
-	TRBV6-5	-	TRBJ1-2	CASSYSEGGYGYTF	TGTGCCAGCAGTTACTCGGAGGGGGGGTATGGCTACACCTTC
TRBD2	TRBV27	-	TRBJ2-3	CASSGLPGAGGITDTQYF	TGTGCCAGCAGTGGACTACCTGGAGCGGGGGGGATTACAGATACGCAGTATTTT
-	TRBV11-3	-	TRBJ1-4	CASSPTYTQTDLNEKLFF	TGTGCCAGCAGCCCGACTTACACCCAGACGGACCTTAATGAAAAACTGTTTTTT
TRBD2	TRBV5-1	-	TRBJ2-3	CASSPGTSGTDTQYF	TGCGCCAGCAGCCCAGGGACTAGCGGCACAGATACGCAGTATTTT
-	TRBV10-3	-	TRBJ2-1	CATAPASALVDNEQFF	TGTGCCACCGCTCCGGCCTCGGCATTGGTAGACAATGAGCAGTTCTTC
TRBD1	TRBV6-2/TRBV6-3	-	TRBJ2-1	CASSSTGTAYNEQFF	TGTGCCAGCAGCTCCACCGGGACAGCCTACAATGAGCAGTTCTTC
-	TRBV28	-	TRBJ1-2	CASKMTGAISGYTF	TGTGCCAGCAAAATGACAGGAGCTATATCCGGCTACACCTTC
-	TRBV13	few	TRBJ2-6	CASSRRYSGANVLTF	TGTGCCAGCAGCCGTCGGTACTCTGGGGCCAACGTCCTGACTTTC
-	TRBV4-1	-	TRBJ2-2	CASREFDTGELFF	TGCGCCAGCAGGGAATTTGACACCGGGGAGCTGTTTTTT
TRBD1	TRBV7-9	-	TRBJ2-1	CASSSPGQGATYNEQFF	TGTGCCAGCAGCAGTCCGGGACAGGGGGCTACCTACAATGAGCAGTTCTTC
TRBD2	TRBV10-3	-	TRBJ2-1	CATTGGPFHNEQFF	TGTGCCACAACGGGGGGGCCTTTCCACAATGAGCAGTTCTTC
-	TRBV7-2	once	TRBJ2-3	CASSLGGAITGTQYF	TGTGCCAGCAGCTTAGGGGGGGCTATCACAGGTACGCAGTATTTT
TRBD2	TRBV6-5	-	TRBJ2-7	CASKLAGETYEQYF	TGTGCCAGCAAACTAGCGGGGGAGACCTACGAGCAGTACTTC
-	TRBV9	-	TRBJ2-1	CASSVAASSYNEQFF	TGTGCCAGCAGCGTAGCGGCGTCCTCCTACAATGAGCAGTTCTTC
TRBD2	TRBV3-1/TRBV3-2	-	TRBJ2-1	CASSQGGGSYNEQFF	TGTGCCAGCAGCCAGGGGGGGGGCTCCTACAATGAGCAGTTCTTC
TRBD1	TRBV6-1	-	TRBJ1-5	CASSAGDRGRYSNQPQHF	TGTGCCAGCAGTGCTGGGGACAGAGGGAGGTATAGCAATCAGCCCCAGCATTTT
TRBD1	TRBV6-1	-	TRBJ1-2	CASSVQRTGEDYGYTF	TGTGCCAGCAGTGTTCAGAGGACAGGGGAGGACTATGGCTACACCTTC
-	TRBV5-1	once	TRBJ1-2	CASSLYMGDGYTF	TGCGCCAGCAGCCTTTACATGGGAGATGGCTACACCTTC
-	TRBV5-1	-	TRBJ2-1	CASSHWRGQRNEQFF	TGCGCCAGCAGCCACTGGCGGGGACAGCGAAATGAGCAGTTCTTC
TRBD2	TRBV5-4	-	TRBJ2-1	CASSSWTSGGNEQFF	TGTGCCAGCAGCTCCTGGACTAGCGGGGGAAATGAGCAGTTCTTC
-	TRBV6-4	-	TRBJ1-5	CARKAGGGVGNQPQHF	TGTGCCAGGAAGGCGGGAGGAGGGGTCGGCAATCAGCCCCAGCATTTT
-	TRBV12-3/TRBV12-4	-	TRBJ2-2	CASSLANTGELFF	TGTGCCAGCAGTCTCGCGAACACCGGGGAGCTGTTTTTT
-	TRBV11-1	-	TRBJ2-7	CASSSNRDEQYF	TGTGCCAGCAGCTCAAACAGGGACGAGCAGTACTTC
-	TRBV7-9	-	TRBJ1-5	CASSKTGTADQPQHF	TGTGCCAGCAGTAAAACAGGGACTGCGGATCAGCCCCAGCATTTT
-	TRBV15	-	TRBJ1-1	CATSRDTGETEAFF	TGTGCCACCAGCAGAGATACGGGGGAGACTGAAGCTTTCTTT
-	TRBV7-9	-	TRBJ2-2	CASSSEIFELTRGTGELFF	TGTGCCAGCAGCTCCGAGATTTTCGAGCTGACCCGGGGCACCGGGGAGCTGTTTTTT
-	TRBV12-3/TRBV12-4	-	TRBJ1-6	CASSYNSPLHF	TGTGCCAGCAGCTATAATTCACCCCTCCACTTT
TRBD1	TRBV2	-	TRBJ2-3	CANRDRSATDTQYF	TGTGCCAACAGGGACAGGTCGGCCACAGATACGCAGTATTTT
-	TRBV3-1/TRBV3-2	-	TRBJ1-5	CASSQDWDSNQPQHF	TGTGCCAGCAGCCAAGATTGGGATAGCAATCAGCCCCAGCATTTT
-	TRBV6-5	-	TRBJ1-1	CASTGSHTEAFF	TGTGCCAGCACAGGGTCTCACACTGAAGCTTTCTTT
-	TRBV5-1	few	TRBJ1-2	CASSPGTLVTYGYTF	TGCGCCAGCAGCCCTGGGACTCTTGTTACCTATGGCTACACCTTC
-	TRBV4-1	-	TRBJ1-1	CASSQEYARAEAFF	TGCGCCAGCAGCCAAGAGTACGCCAGGGCTGAAGCTTTCTTT
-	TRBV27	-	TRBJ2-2	CASSLMGGTGELFF	TGTGCCAGCAGTTTAATGGGGGGCACCGGGGAGCTGTTTTTT
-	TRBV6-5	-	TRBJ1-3	CASRRQSSGNTIYF	TGTGCCAGCAGGAGGCAGAGCTCTGGAAACACCATATATTTT
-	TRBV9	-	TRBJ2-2	CASSDPNTGELFF	TGTGCCAGCAGCGACCCGAACACCGGGGAGCTGTTTTTT
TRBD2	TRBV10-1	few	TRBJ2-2	CASSGVLAGNTGELFF	TGCGCCAGCAGTGGGGTACTAGCGGGAAACACCGGGGAGCTGTTTTTT